A selection of T cell receptor beta chains follows, all from one sample in a study of persistence of HIV-infected CD4 T cells. Profiling relied on immunoSEQ multiplex PCR, and the TCRdb table lists in-frame clones only, not all of them. Among fewer than 40,000 clones, approximately 66% were seen once, and the ten largest hold approximately 1.5%. These TCRs are of unknown antigen specificity. This material consisted of CD4+ T cells sorted from PBMCs after roughly 18-hour stimulation, taken from a patient who received antiretroviral therapy. The receptors here all came from an adult man with HIV who was CMV-seropositive. Both conserved end residues are trimmed from each CDR3. A D gene is named only where the DNA matches it firmly. Part of the rows lack a size; the others show once, few, many or a class for expanded clones.

CDR3 protein | clone size | CDR3 length | V gene | D gene
ASSQAGRGPWGYT | once | 13 | TRBV6-1 | .
ASSRQAREKLF | . | 11 | TRBV11-2 | .
ASSPTGGVGQPQH | . | 13 | TRBV5-1 | TRBD1
ASRQGGTNTGELF | few | 13 | TRBV27 | .
ASLGGTANSPLH | once | 12 | TRBV19 | .
ASSDSSGGSDTQY | . | 13 | TRBV6-4 | TRBD2
SVSGQEAQPQH | . | 11 | TRBV29-1 | TRBD1
ASSQERGPFSNTEAF | . | 15 | TRBV4-1 | TRBD1
ATSVARSPDQPQH | . | 13 | TRBV24-1 | .
ASSFVGRLNQAYEQY | medium-sized | 15 | TRBV5-6 | .
ASSYQDSGNTIY | . | 12 | TRBV6-5 | .
ASTGTGVNTIY | few | 11 | TRBV6-5 | TRBD1
ASSLGDNSNQPQH | . | 13 | TRBV7-9 | .
ASSLVVGKDTEAF | . | 13 | TRBV5-1 | .
ASSVGPTTEAF | . | 11 | TRBV9 | .
ASSPRNSGAKNIQY | . | 14 | TRBV13 | .
ASSSGLNNEQF | . | 11 | TRBV5-1 | .
ASSLWGEPAQH | few | 11 | TRBV12-3/TRBV12-4 | .
ASSSGLANVLT | . | 11 | TRBV11-2 | .
ASSPQGGPYEQY | . | 12 | TRBV11-3 | .
ASSYIGNIQY | . | 10 | TRBV6-6 | .
ASSFSHTDTQY | . | 11 | TRBV7-9 | .
SASPYTGSYVEGEKLF | . | 16 | TRBV20-1 | .
ASSDRGLNEQF | . | 11 | TRBV2 | .
ASSIDTATDTQY | few | 12 | TRBV19 | .
ASSEGYGYT | . | 9 | TRBV2 | .
ASRPRATDTQY | . | 11 | TRBV5-1 | .
ASSKDTDQAGGRDEQF | . | 16 | TRBV21-1 | .
ASSPQGAREAF | once | 11 | TRBV3-1/TRBV3-2 | TRBD1
ASSGLAQNSYEQY | few | 13 | TRBV6-2/TRBV6-3 | TRBD2
ASIGGGGPSNQPQH | . | 14 | TRBV28 | .
ASSLAGGVDGELF | . | 13 | TRBV28 | .
ASSLVAVPEKLF | . | 12 | TRBV5-6 | .
ASSRAGSPLH | . | 10 | TRBV6-5 | .
ASSETSGTDTQY | . | 12 | TRBV2 | TRBD2
ASSKRIRGNEYSPLH | . | 15 | TRBV21-1 | .
AASGGVRLGYGYT | . | 13 | TRBV28 | TRBD1
ASSLRLREKLF | . | 11 | TRBV19 | .
ASSLVNIQY | . | 9 | TRBV28 | .
ASSSAMNTEAF | . | 11 | TRBV7-3 | .
ASSRDRGTEKLF | . | 12 | TRBV10-1 | TRBD1
ATSRDRGGRDGYT | . | 13 | TRBV15 | .
ASSQMTGTTEAF | . | 12 | TRBV3-1/TRBV3-2 | TRBD1
ASSDPGVTQETQY | . | 13 | TRBV10-1 | .
ASTSGVTGELF | few | 11 | TRBV2 | .
ASSDRASGGIYNEQF | . | 15 | TRBV6-4 | TRBD2
ASSRGVTDTQY | . | 11 | TRBV12-3/TRBV12-4 | .
ASSEPGLPKGYT | few | 12 | TRBV6-1 | .
ASSSSRDSGDTQY | . | 13 | TRBV9 | .
SASQPGSNTGELF | . | 13 | TRBV20-1 | .
ASTPSTGTGAYNEQF | . | 15 | TRBV7-2 | TRBD1
ASSGDRGPFSNQPQH | . | 15 | TRBV28 | TRBD1
ASSLVTADGYT | few | 11 | TRBV5-1 | .
ASSFTRGRVQF | . | 11 | TRBV27 | .
SVDTGGTGANVLT | once | 13 | TRBV29-1 | TRBD1